This T cell receptor beta chain derives from a study of vaccination and CD4 T cells after COVID-19. Treatment denoted: approximately 9-day PBMC culture with coronavirus spike peptide pools or control peptides (ViraFEST assay). The assay that was used to sequence DNA from cultured CD4+ T cells was the Oncomine TCR Beta short-read assay. A single record per CDR3 protein comes from TCRdb applying MiXCR to the PCR reads. The sample yields about 18,000 distinct CDR3 sequences, roughly 70% seen once. Concerning this clonotype: Antigen specificity is unknown.

V was cut by 6 bases and J by 1 base, with 3 bases left in between. The CDR3 runs 11 residues. The sequencing input was CD4+ T cells from blood, cultured in vitro. The origin of this receptor is a human donor who had recovered from COVID-19. The chain carries TRBV12-3 or TRBV12-4 and TRBJ1-1; D is undetermined. The CDR3 loop reads CASSSNTEAFF. As DNA, the CDR3 is TGTGCCAGCAGCTCGAACACTGAAGCTTTCTTT.